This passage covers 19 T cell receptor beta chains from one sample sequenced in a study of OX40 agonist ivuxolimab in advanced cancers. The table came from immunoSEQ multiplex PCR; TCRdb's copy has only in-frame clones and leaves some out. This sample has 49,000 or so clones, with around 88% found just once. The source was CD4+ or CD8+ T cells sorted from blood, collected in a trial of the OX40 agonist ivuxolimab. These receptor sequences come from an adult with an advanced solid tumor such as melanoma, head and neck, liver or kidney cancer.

The CDR3 DNA reads as TGTGCCAGTACTCGGGACAGGGTGGTTGGAAACACCATATATTTT. This encodes CASTRDRVVGNTIYF. J is TRBJ1-3 and V is TRBV19; 9 bases line up with TRBD1. This CDR3 region has 15 residues. V lost 7 bases to trimming and J lost 3 bases; unmatched junction nucleotides: 7. Germline CDR1 is LNHDA and CDR2 is SQIVND (reference sequence).

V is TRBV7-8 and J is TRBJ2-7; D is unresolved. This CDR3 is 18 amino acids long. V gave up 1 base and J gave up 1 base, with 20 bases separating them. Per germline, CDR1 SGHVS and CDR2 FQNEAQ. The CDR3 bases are TGTGCCAGCAGCTTAGAAGTAGGACGGTACTCGATTTCCTACGAGCAGTACTTC. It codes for CASSLEVGRYSISYEQYF. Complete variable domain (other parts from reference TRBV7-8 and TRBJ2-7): GAGVSQSPRYKVAKRGQDVALRCDPISGHVSLFWYQQALGQGPEFLTYFQNEAQLDKSGLPSDRFFAERPEGSVSTLKIQRTQQEDSAVYLCASSLEVGRYSISYEQYFGPGTRLTVT.

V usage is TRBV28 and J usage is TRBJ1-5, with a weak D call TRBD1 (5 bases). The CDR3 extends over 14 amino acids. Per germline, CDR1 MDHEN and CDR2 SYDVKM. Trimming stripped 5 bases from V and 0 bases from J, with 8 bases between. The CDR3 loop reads CASSPGGSNQPQHF. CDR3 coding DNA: TGTGCCAGCAGTCCCGGGGGTAGCAATCAGCCCCAGCATTTT.

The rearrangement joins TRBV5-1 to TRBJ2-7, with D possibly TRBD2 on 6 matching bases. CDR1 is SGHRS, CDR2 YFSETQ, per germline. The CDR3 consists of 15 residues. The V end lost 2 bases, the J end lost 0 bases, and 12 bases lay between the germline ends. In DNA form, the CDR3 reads TGCGCCAGCAGCTTTCGGGAGAGCCGCTCCTACGAGCAGTACTTC. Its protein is CASSFRESRSYEQYF.

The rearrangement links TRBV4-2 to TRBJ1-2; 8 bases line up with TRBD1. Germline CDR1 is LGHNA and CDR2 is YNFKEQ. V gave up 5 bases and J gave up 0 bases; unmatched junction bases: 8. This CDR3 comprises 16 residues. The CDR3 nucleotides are TGTGCCAGCAGCGTAGGTGGGACAGGCCCTAACTATGGCTACACCTTC. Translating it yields CASSVGGTGPNYGYTF.

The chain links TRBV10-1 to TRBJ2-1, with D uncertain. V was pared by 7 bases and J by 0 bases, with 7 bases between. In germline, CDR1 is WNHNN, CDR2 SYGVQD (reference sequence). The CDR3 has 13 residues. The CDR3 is CASMSSSYNEQFF. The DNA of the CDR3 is TGCGCCAGCATGAGTAGCTCCTACAATGAGCAGTTCTTC.

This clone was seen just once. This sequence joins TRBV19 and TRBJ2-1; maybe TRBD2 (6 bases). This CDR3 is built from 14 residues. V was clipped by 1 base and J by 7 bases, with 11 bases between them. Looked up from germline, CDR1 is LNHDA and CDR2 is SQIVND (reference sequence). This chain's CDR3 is CASSIAGVINEQFF. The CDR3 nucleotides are TGTGCCAGTAGTATAGCGGGAGTAATTAATGAGCAGTTCTTC.

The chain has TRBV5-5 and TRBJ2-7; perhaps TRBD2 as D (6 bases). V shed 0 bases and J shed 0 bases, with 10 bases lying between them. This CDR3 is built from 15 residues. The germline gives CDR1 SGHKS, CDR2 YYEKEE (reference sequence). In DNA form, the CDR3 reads TGTGCCAGCAGCTTGGGACTAGAAATCTCCTACGAGCAGTACTTC. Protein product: CASSLGLEISYEQYF.

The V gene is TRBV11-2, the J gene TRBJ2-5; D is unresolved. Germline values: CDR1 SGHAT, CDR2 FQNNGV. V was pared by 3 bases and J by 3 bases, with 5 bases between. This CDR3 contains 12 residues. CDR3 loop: CASSFGEETQYF. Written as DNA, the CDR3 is TGTGCCAGCAGCTTTGGGGAAGAGACCCAGTACTTC.

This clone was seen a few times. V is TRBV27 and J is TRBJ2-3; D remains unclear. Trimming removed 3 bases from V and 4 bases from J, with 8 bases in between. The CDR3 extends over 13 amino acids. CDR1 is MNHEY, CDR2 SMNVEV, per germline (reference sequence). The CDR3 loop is CASSFSRPDTQYF. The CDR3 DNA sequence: TGTGCCAGCAGTTTCAGTCGGCCAGATACGCAGTATTTT.

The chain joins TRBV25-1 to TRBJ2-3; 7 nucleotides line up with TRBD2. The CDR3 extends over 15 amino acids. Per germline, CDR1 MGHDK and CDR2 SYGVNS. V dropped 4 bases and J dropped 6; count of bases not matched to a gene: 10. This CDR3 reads CASSGTGGEGDTQYF. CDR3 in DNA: TGTGCCAGCAGTGGTACAGGAGGGGAGGGGGATACGCAGTATTTT.

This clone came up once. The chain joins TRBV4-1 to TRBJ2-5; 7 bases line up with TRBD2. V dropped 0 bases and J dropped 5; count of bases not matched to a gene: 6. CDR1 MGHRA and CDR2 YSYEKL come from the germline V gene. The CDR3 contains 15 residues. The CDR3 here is CASSQDPRGEETQYF. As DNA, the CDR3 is TGCGCCAGCAGCCAAGATCCCCGGGGGGAGGAGACCCAGTACTTC.

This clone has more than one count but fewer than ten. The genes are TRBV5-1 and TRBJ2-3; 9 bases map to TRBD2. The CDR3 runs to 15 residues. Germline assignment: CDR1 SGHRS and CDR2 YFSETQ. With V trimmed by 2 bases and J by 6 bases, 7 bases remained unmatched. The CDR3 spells CASSFRREGPDTQYF. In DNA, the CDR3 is TGCGCCAGCAGCTTTCGGCGGGAGGGCCCCGATACGCAGTATTTT.

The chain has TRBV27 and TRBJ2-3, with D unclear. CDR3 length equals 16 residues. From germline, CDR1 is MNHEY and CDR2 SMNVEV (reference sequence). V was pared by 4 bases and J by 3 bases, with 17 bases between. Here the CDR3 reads CASSYRAPLLTDTQYF. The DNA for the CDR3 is TGTGCCAGCAGTTACCGGGCCCCCCTCTTGACAGATACGCAGTATTTT.

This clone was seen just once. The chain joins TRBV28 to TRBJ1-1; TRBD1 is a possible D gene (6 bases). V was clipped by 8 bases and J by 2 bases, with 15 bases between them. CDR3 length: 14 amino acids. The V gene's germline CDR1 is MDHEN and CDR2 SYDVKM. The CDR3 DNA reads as TGTGCCAGCCGAACTACAGGGCCCAACACTGAAGCTTTCTTT. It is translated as CASRTTGPNTEAFF.

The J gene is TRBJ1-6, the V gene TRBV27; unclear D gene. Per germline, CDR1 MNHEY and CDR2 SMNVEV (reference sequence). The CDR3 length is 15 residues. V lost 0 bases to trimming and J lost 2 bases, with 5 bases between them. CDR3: CASSLSGTYNSPLHF. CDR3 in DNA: TGTGCCAGCAGTTTATCTGGGACCTATAATTCACCCCTCCACTTT.

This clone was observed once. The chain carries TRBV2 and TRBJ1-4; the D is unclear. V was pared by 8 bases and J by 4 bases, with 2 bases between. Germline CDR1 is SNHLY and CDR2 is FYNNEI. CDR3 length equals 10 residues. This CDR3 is CASFNEKLFF. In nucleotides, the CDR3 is TGTGCCAGCTTTAATGAAAAACTGTTTTTT.

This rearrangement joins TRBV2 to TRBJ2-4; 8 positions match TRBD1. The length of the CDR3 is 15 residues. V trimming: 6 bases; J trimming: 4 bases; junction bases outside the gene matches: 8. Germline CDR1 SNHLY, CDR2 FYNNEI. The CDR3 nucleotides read TGTGCCAGCAGGGGGGTACAGGGGGTGAAAAACATTCAGTACTTC. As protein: CASRGVQGVKNIQYF.

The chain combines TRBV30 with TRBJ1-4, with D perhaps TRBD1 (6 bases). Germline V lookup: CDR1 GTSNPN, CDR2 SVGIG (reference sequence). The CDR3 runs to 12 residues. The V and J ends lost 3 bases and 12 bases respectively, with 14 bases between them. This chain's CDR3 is CAWRGTTRELFF. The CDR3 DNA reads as TGTGCCTGGAGGGGGACAACAAGAGAACTGTTTTTT.